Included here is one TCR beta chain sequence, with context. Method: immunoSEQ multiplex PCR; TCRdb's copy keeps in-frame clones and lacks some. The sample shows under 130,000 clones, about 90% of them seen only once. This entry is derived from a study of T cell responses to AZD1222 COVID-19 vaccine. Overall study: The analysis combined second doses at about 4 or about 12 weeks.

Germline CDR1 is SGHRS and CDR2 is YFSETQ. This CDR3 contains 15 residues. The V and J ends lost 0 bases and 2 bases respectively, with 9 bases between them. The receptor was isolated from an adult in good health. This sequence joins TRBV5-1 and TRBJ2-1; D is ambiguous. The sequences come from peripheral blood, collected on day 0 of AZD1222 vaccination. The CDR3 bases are TGCGCCAGCAGCTTGGGACTGGCCCCCTACAATGAGCAGTTCTTC. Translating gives CASSLGLAPYNEQFF.